The clone carrying this T cell receptor beta chain was counted a few times. The data were taken from a study of blood T cell repertoires in COVID-19. About the study: Italy, Spain and the United States were the sources of the convalescent and acute COVID-19 samples. In each case, the material was cDNA or gDNA derived from T cells, B-cell-depleted T cells, or PBMCs.

Methods used by the authors: Cell counts per sample came from amplifying reference gene primers. Generated by immunoSEQ multiplex PCR, the TCRdb table keeps only in-frame clones and is missing some. For V, J and clone size, that table is used; D and trimming come from the DNA. The sample records more than 150,000 clones, approximately 90% being singletons. Germline loops: CDR1 SGHVS, CDR2 FQNEAQ. CDR3 length equals 14 residues. The V and J ends lost 1 base and 3 bases, in that order; junction bases with no gene match: 3. This clonotype was obtained from a man aged 70 or older with active or convalescent COVID-19. The V gene is TRBV7-8, the J gene TRBJ2-7; 7 nucleotides match TRBD2. Sequencing was carried out using peripheral blood. The CDR3 here is CASSLGAGVYEQYF. In DNA form, the CDR3 reads TGTGCCAGCAGCTTAGGTGCGGGGGTCTACGAGCAGTACTTC.